These 19 T cell receptor beta chains were all obtained from the same sample, sequenced in a study of molecular identifiers for immune sequencing clone quantification. TCRdb ran MiXCR on the PCR reads and lists one entry per CDR3 protein. Seen here are about 68,000 distinct CDR3 sequences, 15% to 20% observed once, and the top ten hold over 1.3%. Sequencing was performed on naive CD8+ T cells from blood, with Jurkat cell RNA spiked in. Subset of the sample: FACS-sorted CD8+CD4-CCR7+CD45RA+ naive T cells. All receptors derive from a human donor in good health. Some libraries in this study had Jurkat cell RNA spiked in.

This clonotype was recorded many times. The chain carries TRBV27 and TRBJ2-3; 7 bases map to TRBD2. This CDR3 comprises 14 residues. CDR1 is MNHEY, CDR2 SMNVEV, per germline (reference sequence). J was trimmed by 5 bases and V by 5 bases; bases with no gene match: 7. The CDR3 is CASSAWTRGDTQYF. The CDR3 region has the DNA TGTGCCAGCAGTGCCTGGACTAGAGGAGATACGCAGTATTTT.

To note about this clonotype: This may arise from a read error, as a much more abundant clone is one base away. The V gene is TRBV5-1, the J gene TRBJ2-1; D gene unclear. The CDR3 runs 13 residues. Germline-derived CDR1 and CDR2 are SGHRS and YFSETQ. Here the CDR3 DNA reads TGCGCCAGCAGTCGCACATGGTTGGATGAGCGGTTCTTC. Its translation is CASSRTWLDERFF.

This clonotype was observed once. A much larger clone differs by one base, so this may be a read error. The chain carries TRBV5-6 and TRBJ2-7; 11 nucleotides line up with TRBD2. Per germline, CDR1 SGHDT and CDR2 YYEEEE. The CDR3 contains 15 residues. Written as DNA, the CDR3 is TGTGCCATCAGCCTAACTAGCGGGAGCTCCTACGAGCAGTACTTC. Amino acids: CAISLTSGSSYEQYF.

Worth noting for this clonotype: This could be a read error, since a much larger clone is one nucleotide away. This sequence joins TRBV21-1 and TRBJ1-1. TRBV21-1 is annotated as a pseudogene. This CDR3 spans 14 amino acids. This chain's CDR3 is CANSKGGRDTEAFF. DNA of the CDR3: TGTGCCAACAGCAAAGGCGGCAGGGACACTGAAGCTTTCTTT.

The CDR3 DNA sequence: TGTGCCAGCAGTGTTGGGGACATGAATGAGCAGTTCTTC. Its translation: CASSVGDMNEQFF. This rearrangement joins TRBV2 to TRBJ2-1; perhaps TRBD1 as D (6 bases). The CDR3 covers 13 residues. Per germline, CDR1 SNHLY and CDR2 FYNNEI. The V gene lost 4 bases and the J gene lost 7 bases, with 11 bases spanning the gap.

This clonotype was seen many times. V gene TRBV3-1 combines with J gene TRBJ1-1; 7 bases fit TRBD1. Unmatched junction bases numbered 4, after V lost 3 bases and J lost 0 bases. CDR3 length equals 15 residues. CDR1 is LGHDT and CDR2 is YNNKEL in the germline V gene (reference sequence). The CDR3 loop is CASSQAQGVNTEAFF. DNA of the CDR3: TGTGCCAGCAGCCAGGCCCAGGGGGTGAACACTGAAGCTTTCTTT. Complete variable domain (other parts from reference TRBV3-1 and TRBJ1-1): DTAVSQTPKYLVTQMGNDKSIKCEQNLGHDTMYWYKQDSKKFLKIMFSYNNKELIINETVPNRFSPKSPDKAHLNLHINSLELGDSAVYFCASSQAQGVNTEAFFGQGTRLTVV.

This clonotype was observed at least ten times. V gene TRBV10-2 combines with J gene TRBJ2-2; D not resolved. In germline, CDR1 is WSHSY, CDR2 SAAADI. The CDR3 covers 11 residues. Trimming shortened V by 10 bases and J by 3 bases, and 6 bases separated the two germline ends. CDR3 DNA sequence: TGCGCCACTGAATACACCGGGGAGCTGTTTTTT. Translated: CATEYTGELFF.

This clonotype was seen more than once but under ten times. The chain has TRBV7-6 and TRBJ2-7; no clear D. CDR1 and CDR2 from the germline V gene are SGHVS and FNYEAQ. Deletions cut 5 bases from V and 2 bases from J, with 10 bases between. This CDR3 is built from 13 residues. The CDR3 DNA is TGTGCCAGCAGCCCGATAAGTGCCTACGAGCAGTACTTC. This gives the protein CASSPISAYEQYF.

The sample holds many counts of this clonotype. The V call is TRBV11-3, the J call TRBJ2-2, with TRBD1 identical over 10 bases. This CDR3 comprises 16 residues. From germline, CDR1 is SGHNT and CDR2 YENEEA. V gave up 5 bases and J gave up 4 bases; unmatched junction bases: 7. The CDR3: CASSPPDRGRTGELFF. Here the CDR3 DNA reads TGTGCCAGCAGCCCCCCAGACAGGGGGCGCACCGGGGAGCTGTTTTTT.

This clonotype was picked up many times. V gene TRBV10-3 combines with J gene TRBJ2-3; D gene uncertain. This CDR3 region has 15 residues. The germline gives CDR1 ENHRY, CDR2 SYGVKD. Deletions cut 0 bases from V and 6 bases from J, with 13 bases between. The CDR3 DNA reads as TGTGCCATCAGTGAGTCACAAAGCCCTGGTGATACGCAGTATTTT. Its protein is CAISESQSPGDTQYF.

The chain uses TRBV7-3 and TRBJ2-5; D is ambiguous. V was shortened by 5 bases and J by 5 bases, with 9 bases between the two germline ends. The CDR3 spans 12 residues. Germline values: CDR1 SGHTA, CDR2 FQGTGA. The CDR3 reads CASSRGGETQYF. Written as DNA, the CDR3 is TGTGCCAGCAGCCGAGGTGGGGAGACCCAGTACTTC.

V usage is TRBV27 and J usage is TRBJ2-7; D gene unclear. V lost 6 bases and J lost 4, with 13 bases in between. The CDR3 spans 13 residues. Germline CDR1 reads MNHEY; CDR2 reads SMNVEV (reference sequence). The CDR3: CASRPAVGYEQYF. The CDR3, as DNA: TGTGCCAGCAGACCCGCCGTCGGGTACGAGCAGTACTTC.

This clonotype was seen ten or more times. CDR3 DNA sequence: TGTGCCAGCAGCTTAGGTGCGGGGGCCCAGTACTTC. It is translated as CASSLGAGAQYF. This chain connects TRBV5-4 to TRBJ2-5, with 7 positions matching TRBD2. V shed 2 bases, J shed 9 bases, and the junction held 4 bases outside the gene matches. The CDR3 runs to 12 residues. Germline V CDR1 and CDR2: SGHNT, YYREEE (reference sequence). Supplemented by reference TRBV5-4 and TRBJ2-5, the full variable domain reads ETGVTQSPTHLIKTRGQQVTLRCSSQSGHNTVSWYQQALGQGPQFIFQYYREEENGRGNFPPRFSGLQFPNYSSELNVNALELDDSALYLCASSLGAGAQYFGPGTRLLVL.

This clonotype was detected many times. The chain recombines TRBV6-5 with TRBJ1-1; D gene ambiguous. V was shortened by 5 bases and J by 5 bases, with 21 bases between the two germline ends. The CDR3 has 16 amino acids. Germline V gene lookup returns CDR1 MNHEY and CDR2 SVGAGI. The CDR3 nucleotides read TGTGCCAGCAGTCCCCTTTACGCCGGGTTTGAGACTGAAGCTTTCTTT. It translates to CASSPLYAGFETEAFF.

This rearrangement joins TRBV12-5 to TRBJ1-1, with D unresolved. This CDR3 region has 15 residues. In germline, CDR1 is LGHNT, CDR2 FRNRAP. The V end was cut by 5 bases, the J end by 0 bases, with 13 bases between. CDR3 loop: CASGRLEGLNTEAFF. CDR3 sequence (DNA): TGTGCTAGTGGTCGATTGGAGGGCCTGAACACTGAAGCTTTCTTT.

This clonotype was observed at least ten times. The chain recombines TRBV7-9 with TRBJ1-1; 7 bases line up with TRBD1. The germline V gene has CDR1 SEHNR and CDR2 FQNEAQ (reference sequence). The V gene end was trimmed by 6 bases and the J gene end by 3 bases; junction bases not matched to a gene: 7. The CDR3 has 14 residues. CDR3 DNA sequence: TGTGCCAGCAGAAGACAAACAGGGGACACTGAAGCTTTCTTT. Translating it yields CASRRQTGDTEAFF.

This clonotype was recorded at least ten times. CDR3 nucleotide sequence: TGCGCCAGCAGCCAACAGGGGGCTGGAGTGAGGGATACGCAGTATTTT. Its protein product is CASSQQGAGVRDTQYF. The V and J genes are TRBV5-1 and TRBJ2-3, with 9 bases matching TRBD1. Germline lookup yields CDR1 SGHRS and CDR2 YFSETQ. The CDR3 loop spans 16 amino acids. Trimming took 4 bases from V and 6 from J; bases not matched to a gene: 12.

Only a few counts were recorded for this clonotype. The chain couples TRBV29-1 to TRBJ2-7; 7 bases fit TRBD2. Germline values: CDR1 SQVTM, CDR2 ANQGSEA. The CDR3 covers 13 residues. The ends lost 6 bases at V and 4 bases at J; junction bases unmatched: 9. CDR3 in DNA: TGCAGCGTGGCAGGCGGGAGCAAATACGAGCAGTACTTC. This codes for CSVAGGSKYEQYF.

This clonotype was counted many times. This chain's CDR3 is CASSSGQGADEQYF. The CDR3 nucleotides are TGTGCCAGCAGCTCTGGACAGGGGGCGGACGAGCAGTACTTC. The chain has TRBV13 and TRBJ2-7, with 11 bases aligning to TRBD1. There are 14 residues in the CDR3. Looked up from germline, CDR1 is PRHDT and CDR2 is FYEKMQ (reference sequence). J was trimmed by 5 bases and V by 4 bases; bases with no gene match: 4. The full variable domain, rest sourced from reference TRBV13 and TRBJ2-7, is AAGVIQSPRHLIKEKRETATLKCYPIPRHDTVYWYQQGPGQDPQFLISFYEKMQSDKGSIPDRFSAQQFSDYHSELNMSSLELGDSALYFCASSSGQGADEQYFGPGTRLTVT.